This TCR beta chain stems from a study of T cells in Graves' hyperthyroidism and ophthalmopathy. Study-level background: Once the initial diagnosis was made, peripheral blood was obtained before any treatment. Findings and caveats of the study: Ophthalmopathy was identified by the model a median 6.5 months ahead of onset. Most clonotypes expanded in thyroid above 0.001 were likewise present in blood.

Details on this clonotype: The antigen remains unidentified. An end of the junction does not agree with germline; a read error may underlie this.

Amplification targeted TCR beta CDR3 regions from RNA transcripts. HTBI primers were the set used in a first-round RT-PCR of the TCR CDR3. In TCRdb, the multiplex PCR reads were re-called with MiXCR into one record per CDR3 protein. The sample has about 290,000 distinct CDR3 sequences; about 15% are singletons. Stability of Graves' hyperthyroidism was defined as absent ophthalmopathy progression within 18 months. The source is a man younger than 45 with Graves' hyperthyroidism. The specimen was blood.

The CDR3 region is CASSQAGYGTAYNEQFF. CDR3 nucleotides: TGCGCCAGCAGCCAAGCGGGGTACGGGACGGCATACAATGAGCAGTTCTTC. The chain employs TRBV28 and TRBJ2-1, with 7 bases that match TRBD2. The CDR3 extends over 17 amino acids. In germline, CDR1 is MDHEN, CDR2 SYDVKM.